This TCR beta chain came from a study of CD8 T cells in Susac syndrome. Reverse transcription of about 0.45 to 1 ug RNA was performed with random hexamers. A single record per CDR3 protein comes from TCRdb applying MiXCR to the immunoSEQ multiplex PCR reads. The repertoire has about 250,000 distinct CDR3 sequences, around 93% of them found once; the top ten carry around 0.072%. V lost 0 bases and J lost 2, with 9 bases in between. The CDR3 runs 16 residues. Germline CDR1 and CDR2: KGHDR and SFDVKD. Sample: CD4+ T cells from PBMCs. The chain links TRBV24-1 to TRBJ2-2; possibly TRBD1 for D (6 bases). This TCR came from a human donor with multiple sclerosis. CDR3 sequence reads: CATSDLTRGNTGELFF. The DNA for the CDR3 is TGTGCCACCAGTGATTTGACCAGGGGTAACACCGGGGAGCTGTTTTTT.